This T cell receptor (beta chain) was profiled in a study of cytotoxic CD8 clonotypes in ibrutinib-treated CLL. Study-level information: Timing of response sample collection was a median about twelve months after treatment start, with a range of 6 to 36. Study conclusions and caveats: Public clonotypes were rare and shrank or held steady on treatment. Ibrutinib response saw clonality rise, and progression saw it return toward baseline.

Profiled with immunoSEQ multiplex PCR; TCRdb holds only in-frame clones, not every one. This repertoire shows more than 110,000 clones, less than 95% found once; its top ten account for about a tenth. About this clone itself: Its target is not known.

The CDR3 sequence is 15 residues long. Germline-derived CDR1 and CDR2 are LNHDA and SQIVND (reference sequence). V was shortened by 6 bases and J by 3 bases, with 17 bases between the two germline ends. This specimen consisted of PBMCs, obtained after 12 months of ibrutinib treatment. This receptor was taken from a human donor with chronic lymphocytic leukemia. The chain is built from TRBV19 and TRBJ1-2, with D perhaps TRBD1 (5 bases). The CDR3: CASRHQAVGDYGYTF. The CDR3 DNA is TGTGCCAGTAGGCACCAGGCGGTGGGGGACTATGGCTACACCTTC.